This T cell receptor beta chain comes out of a study of T cell repertoires in cytomegalovirus infection. This CDR3 spans 14 amino acids. Germline lookup yields CDR1 SEHNR and CDR2 FQNEAQ (reference sequence). Unmatched junction bases numbered 4, after V lost 3 bases and J lost 4 bases. This clonotype was picked up one time. TCRdb itself ran the reads through MiXCR, one entry per CDR3 protein. Counted here are around 450,000 distinct CDR3 sequences, about a third occurring once; the ten biggest clones make up roughly an eighth. The TCR comes from a human donor in good health (CMV status not recorded). Some clones in this sample may be carry-over from other donors' samples. The chain couples TRBV7-9 to TRBJ1-2, with 8 bases fitting TRBD1. Sequencing was carried out using PBMCs. The CDR3 DNA is TGTGCCAGCAGCTTTACCGGGACAGGCTATGGCTACACCTTC. Amino acid sequence: CASSFTGTGYGYTF.